These 29 T cell receptor beta chains originate from one sample sequenced in a study of T cells in localized non-small cell lung cancer (TCRdb year 2020). The library was generated by the immunoSEQ multiplex PCR assay. TCRdb re-hosts the immuneACCESS table, in-frame sequences only. Its copies lack some clones; in the studies checked, an unresolved V gene accounts for under half of them, and the cause for the rest is not known. The sample records tens of thousands of clones, more than 65% of which are singletons. Jointly, the top ten make up 9.6% of the sample. Sequences were derived from peripheral blood, sampled before any cancer treatment. These receptors were collected from a man between 40 and 75 years old with stage III squamous cell lung carcinoma.

This clone came up a few times. The chain links TRBV6-5 to TRBJ1-1; no definite D call. The CDR3 length is 13 residues. Deletions cut 5 bases from V and 0 bases from J, with 7 bases between. Germline CDR1 is MNHEY and CDR2 is SVGAGI. For the CDR3, the DNA is TGTGCCAGCAGTAGAGGGATGAACACTGAAGCTTTCTTT. This translates into CASSRGMNTEAFF.

This chain connects TRBV6-1 to TRBJ2-3; a weak D match, TRBD2 (7 bases). This CDR3 is 14 amino acids long. Germline V lookup: CDR1 MNHNS, CDR2 SASEGT. The CDR3 nucleotides read TGTGTTTCGAGTCGGGGGGCGCGCACAGATACGCAGTATTTT. It encodes CVSSRGARTDTQYF.

The V gene is TRBV9, the J gene TRBJ1-2, with a weak D call TRBD1 (6 bases). The V and J ends lost 4 bases and 7 bases respectively, with 17 bases between them. The length of the CDR3 is 14 residues. Germline V CDR1 and CDR2: SGDLS, YYNGEE. The CDR3 nucleotides are TGTGCCAGCAGCCCCGGGACATTTTTTTCTGGCTACACCTTC. It codes for CASSPGTFFSGYTF.

The rearrangement links TRBV28 to TRBJ2-1; 11 bases align to TRBD2. The CDR3 is 16 residues long. V shed 4 bases, J shed 7 bases, and the junction held 9 bases outside the gene matches. Germline CDR1 reads MDHEN; CDR2 reads SYDVKM. This chain's CDR3 is CASSYQGLAGRNEQFF. CDR3 nucleotides: TGTGCCAGCAGTTACCAAGGACTAGCGGGTAGGAATGAGCAGTTCTTC.

The chain has TRBV28 and TRBJ2-4, with D possibly being TRBD2 (6 bases). V shed 10 bases and J shed 8 bases, with 21 bases lying between them. Germline values: CDR1 MDHEN, CDR2 SYDVKM. CDR3 size: 14 residues. CDR3 in amino acids: CAITGPQRRDIQYF. Here the CDR3 DNA reads TGTGCCATCACCGGCCCTCAACGGAGGGACATTCAGTACTTC.

V gene TRBV5-1 combines with J gene TRBJ2-1, with 11 bases that match TRBD2. The CDR3 runs 15 residues. From germline, CDR1 is SGHRS and CDR2 YFSETQ. V shed 0 bases and J 10 bases; nucleotides not matched to a gene: 6. The CDR3 DNA follows: TGCGCCAGCAGCTTGGGATGGGGACTAGCGGAGGAGCAGTTCTTC. Translation: CASSLGWGLAEEQFF.

The chain employs TRBV19 and TRBJ2-1; 7 bases agree with TRBD2. This CDR3 comprises 14 residues. Germline V gene sequence: CDR1 LNHDA, CDR2 SQIVND (reference sequence). The V gene end was trimmed by 4 bases and the J gene end by 4 bases; junction bases not matched to a gene: 4. This CDR3 reads CASSNGGSYNEQFF. CDR3 DNA sequence: TGTGCCAGTAGTAACGGCGGGAGTTACAATGAGCAGTTCTTC.

A few counts support this clone. This chain links TRBV7-8 with TRBJ2-7; TRBD1 is a possible D gene (6 bases). CDR1 and CDR2 (germline): SGHVS, FQNEAQ. With 6 bases removed from V and 5 bases from J, the gap between germline ends came to 14 bases. The CDR3 totals 13 residues. CDR3: CASRHRELHEQYF. Written as DNA, the CDR3 is TGTGCCAGCAGACACAGGGAACTCCACGAGCAGTACTTC.

The CDR3 nucleotides read TGTGCCAGCAGCTCGGGACAGGGGTCCTACAATGAGCAGTTCTTC. It is translated as CASSSGQGSYNEQFF. J is TRBJ2-1 and V is TRBV11-3; 10 bases agree with TRBD1. CDR1 is SGHNT, CDR2 YENEEA, per germline. Trimming at V came to 4 bases and at J to 1 base, leaving 1 base not matched to a gene. The CDR3 is 15 amino acids.

The chain links TRBV19 to TRBJ1-5; D call uncertain. The CDR3 runs 14 residues. Trimming removed 8 bases from V and 2 bases from J, with 13 bases in between. The germline V gene encodes CDR1 LNHDA and CDR2 SQIVND (reference sequence). The CDR3 region is CASSEVGGNQPQHF. The CDR3 nucleotides are TGTGCCAGTTCCGAGGTCGGGGGCAATCAGCCCCAGCATTTT.

The gene calls are TRBV19 and TRBJ1-2; D possibly corresponds to TRBD1 (5 bases). CDR3 length: 14 amino acids. Germline CDR1 LNHDA, CDR2 SQIVND (reference sequence). Trimming shortened V by 5 bases and J by 8 bases, and 18 bases separated the two germline ends. The CDR3 region has the DNA TGTGCCAGTAGTTCGGACCCTTCAGGGCGAGGCTACACCTTC. This codes for CASSSDPSGRGYTF.

This chain joins TRBV9 and TRBJ1-5, with D uncertain. Germline CDR1 SGDLS, CDR2 YYNGEE. The CDR3 loop spans 15 amino acids. V lost 0 bases and J 0 bases, leaving 7 bases between the germline ends. The CDR3 here is CASSVGTVSNQPQHF. The CDR3 coding sequence is TGTGCCAGCAGCGTAGGCACGGTTAGCAATCAGCCCCAGCATTTT. Full variable domain (rest looked up from reference TRBV9 and TRBJ1-5): DSGVTQTPKHLITATGQRVTLRCSPRSGDLSVYWYQQSLDQGLQFLIQYYNGEERAKGNILERFSAQQFPDLHSELNLSSLELGDSALYFCASSVGTVSNQPQHFGDGTRLSIL.

The gene calls are TRBV9 and TRBJ1-1, with D tentatively TRBD1 (5 bases). Germline CDR1 and CDR2: SGDLS and YYNGEE. Between the trimmed V and J ends, which lost 4 bases and 3 bases, there was a span of 10 bases. This CDR3 contains 13 residues. The CDR3 nucleotides are TGTGCCAGCAGCCCCCAGGGAGACACTGAAGCTTTCTTT. Translation: CASSPQGDTEAFF.

This clone has a handful of counts. This chain uses TRBV4-2 with TRBJ2-2; 8 bases are shared with TRBD2. The CDR3 runs to 14 residues. CDR1 and CDR2 (germline): LGHNA, YNFKEQ. Trimming cost V 5 bases and J 5 bases; bases outside gene matches: 4. CDR3 loop: CASSTAGETGELFF. Written as DNA, the CDR3 is TGTGCCAGCAGCACAGCGGGGGAGACCGGGGAGCTGTTTTTT.

The CDR3 DNA reads as TGTGCCAGCAGCCAAGAACTTATGGCAGCGAACACCGGGGAGCTGTTTTTT. Protein: CASSQELMAANTGELFF. The chain has TRBV14 and TRBJ2-2; D is unresolved. Germline CDR1 is SGHDN and CDR2 is FVKESK. The CDR3 covers 17 residues. The V gene lost 0 bases and the J gene lost 0 bases, with 11 bases spanning the gap.

This rearrangement joins TRBV7-6 to TRBJ2-5; TRBD1 might be the D (6 bases). This CDR3 has 18 amino acids. V was shortened by 1 base and J by 0 bases, with 18 bases between the two germline ends. CDR1 and CDR2 (germline): SGHVS, FNYEAQ. In DNA, the CDR3 is TGTGCCAGCAGCTTAGTTGAAACCGGGACAAAGTACCAAGAGACCCAGTACTTC. It specifies CASSLVETGTKYQETQYF.

CDR3 residues: CASKVATGVSQPQHF. The DNA of the CDR3 is TGTGCCAGCAAGGTCGCTACAGGGGTGAGTCAGCCCCAGCATTTT. This chain links TRBV2 with TRBJ1-5; 7 bases agree with TRBD1. Germline CDR1 reads SNHLY; CDR2 reads FYNNEI. The CDR3 runs to 15 residues. Trimming took 7 bases from V and 6 from J; bases not matched to a gene: 12.

This clone showed up just once. This chain connects TRBV29-1 to TRBJ2-5, with a possible D match to TRBD2 (6 bases). The CDR3 runs to 11 residues. V was clipped by 4 bases and J by 4 bases, with 7 bases between them. Germline assignment: CDR1 SQVTM and CDR2 ANQGSEA. Here the CDR3 reads CSVAGGETQYF. CDR3 DNA: TGCAGCGTTGCCGGGGGAGAGACCCAGTACTTC.

The gene calls are TRBV19 and TRBJ2-3; D gene unclear. The V gene lost 0 bases and the J gene lost 4 bases, with 8 bases spanning the gap. Germline V gene lookup returns CDR1 LNHDA and CDR2 SQIVND (reference sequence). The length of the CDR3 is 14 residues. The CDR3 here is CASSIDHSADTQYF. The CDR3 DNA reads as TGTGCCAGTAGTATAGATCACAGCGCAGATACGCAGTATTTT.

This sequence joins TRBV2 and TRBJ2-2, with TRBD2 as a possible D gene (6 bases). This CDR3 contains 16 residues. Trimming removed 6 bases from V and 2 bases from J, with 16 bases in between. Germline V gene lookup returns CDR1 SNHLY and CDR2 FYNNEI. The CDR3 here is CASRVGSGVNTGELFF. The DNA of the CDR3 is TGTGCCAGCAGGGTCGGTAGCGGAGTTAACACCGGGGAGCTGTTTTTT.

The genes are TRBV4-1 and TRBJ1-5, with D uncertain. The V end lost 1 base, the J end lost 0 bases, and 7 bases lay between the germline ends. This CDR3 is 15 amino acids long. Germline V gene sequence: CDR1 MGHRA, CDR2 YSYEKL. This chain's CDR3 is CASSQGRASNQPQHF. The CDR3 bases are TGCGCCAGCAGCCAAGGGAGGGCTAGCAATCAGCCCCAGCATTTT.

The chain recombines TRBV10-3 with TRBJ1-5; D remains ambiguous. Germline V gene data show CDR1 as ENHRY and CDR2 as SYGVKD. The CDR3 totals 12 residues. Trimming stripped 1 base from V and 6 bases from J, with 4 bases between. CDR3 sequence (DNA): TGTGCCATCAGTGAGTTAGGTCAGCCCCAGCATTTT. This sequence encodes CAISELGQPQHF.

This chain links TRBV25-1 with TRBJ2-5, with 13 positions matching TRBD2. V trimming: 9 bases; J trimming: 3 bases; junction bases outside the gene matches: 7. Germline V gene data show CDR1 as MGHDK and CDR2 as SYGVNS. The CDR3 runs 15 residues. The CDR3 loop is CASGTSGNIEETQYF. The CDR3 coding sequence is TGTGCCAGTGGGACTAGCGGGAACATTGAAGAGACCCAGTACTTC.

The rearrangement links TRBV7-9 to TRBJ1-4; no reliable D call. The CDR3 loop spans 15 amino acids. Germline CDR1 reads SEHNR; CDR2 reads FQNEAQ (reference sequence). V was shortened by 5 bases and J by 6 bases, with 16 bases between the two germline ends. CDR3 sequence reads: CASSPRTQLYEKLFF. The DNA for the CDR3 is TGTGCCAGCAGCCCCCGGACGCAGCTTTATGAAAAACTGTTTTTT.

This clone was counted once. J is TRBJ2-3 and V is TRBV4-1; the D call may be TRBD1 or TRBD2 (6 bases each). Germline assignment: CDR1 MGHRA and CDR2 YSYEKL. This CDR3 spans 15 amino acids. V lost 6 bases and J 7 bases, leaving 20 bases between the germline ends. The CDR3 nucleotides read TGCGCCAGCAGGAACGGACTCGAGGGGGGAAATACGCAGTATTTT. The encoded protein is CASRNGLEGGNTQYF.

The CDR3 here is CASSYPHMDRVSGYTF. CDR3 nucleotides: TGTGCCAGCAGTTACCCCCACATGGACAGGGTATCTGGCTACACCTTC. V usage is TRBV6-6 and J usage is TRBJ1-2; 8 bases are shared with TRBD1. The V and J ends lost 2 bases and 7 bases, in that order; junction bases with no gene match: 12. Looked up from germline, CDR1 is MNHNY and CDR2 is SVGAGI (reference sequence). The CDR3 runs to 16 residues.

V and J are TRBV6-1 and TRBJ1-6; D remains ambiguous. The germline CDR1 and CDR2 sequences are MNHNS and SASEGT. This CDR3 contains 11 residues. V dropped 9 bases and J dropped 8 bases, with 8 bases sitting between them. The DNA of the CDR3 is TGTGCCAGTAGTCAACATTCACCCCTCCACTTT. Its translation is CASSQHSPLHF.

This rearrangement joins TRBV4-1 to TRBJ2-1; D is ambiguous. V was cut by 0 bases and J by 15 bases, with 18 bases left in between. Germline V gene sequence: CDR1 MGHRA, CDR2 YSYEKL. This CDR3 contains 14 residues. The CDR3 reads CASSQDDGQLSRFF. The CDR3 bases are TGCGCCAGCAGCCAAGATGACGGTCAACTCTCGCGGTTCTTC.

The CDR3 DNA reads TGTGCCAGCAGTCGGAAAAAAACTGGACAAAGTCGGGCCAACGTCCTGACTTTC. It is translated as CASSRKKTGQSRANVLTF. The chain uses TRBV25-1 and TRBJ2-6, with a tentative D call TRBD1 (5 bases). The germline V gene encodes CDR1 MGHDK and CDR2 SYGVNS. The ends were cut back, 5 bases at V and 5 bases at J, with 22 bases in the middle. This CDR3 comprises 18 residues. The entire variable domain, with the rest obtained from reference TRBV25-1 and TRBJ2-6, is as follows: EADIYQTPRYLVIGTGKKITLECSQTMGHDKMYWYQQDPGMELHLIHYSYGVNSTEKGDLSSESTVSRIRTEHFPLTLESARPSHTSQYLCASSRKKTGQSRANVLTFGAGSRLTVL.